This T cell receptor beta chain was recorded in a study of T cells after yellow fever vaccination. TCR cDNA, made by 5'RACE template switching, carried an added universal primer site and UMIs. One entry per CDR3 protein, called by TCRdb with MiXCR from the 5' RACE reads. The sample lists 450,000 to 650,000 distinct CDR3 sequences; approximately 12% were seen once. The CDR3 extends over 14 amino acids. V was pared by 7 bases and J by 2 bases, with 11 bases between. Study-level findings and limits: Reappearance after the booster was observed for most primary-vaccination clones (about 97% CD4, about 86% CD8).

This clonotype was recorded a few times. Its antigen is still unknown. The sequence was obtained from a man younger than 40 who received the YFV17D yellow fever vaccine. Sequenced material: PBMCs, taken on the day of the yellow fever booster vaccination. This chain links TRBV12-3 or TRBV12-4 with TRBJ2-2; D gene unclear. The CDR3 spells CASNIDGNTGELFF. CDR3 in DNA: TGTGCCAGCAATATCGACGGCAACACCGGGGAGCTGTTTTTT.